This T cell receptor beta chain is drawn from a study of CD8 T cells in ankylosing spondylitis. Comments on this clonotype: The antigen is unknown.

Using quantitative 5'-RACE with molecular barcodes, the authors made TCR beta libraries. In TCRdb, the 5' RACE reads were re-called with MiXCR into one record per CDR3 protein. The sample shows under 950,000 distinct CDR3 sequences, around a fifth of them seen only once. General study results and limits: Among TCR beta sequences, a motif of eight highly homologous variants appeared characteristic of ankylosing spondylitis blood.

From germline, CDR1 is SGDLS and CDR2 YYNGEE. The CDR3 has 14 amino acids. The V end was cut by 4 bases, the J end by 0 bases, with 11 bases between. Sequencing was done on a sample of blood, either unsorted or a sorted T cell fraction (not recorded which). J is TRBJ2-7 and V is TRBV9; D is possibly TRBD2 (6 bases). The source of this sequence is a male donor with ankylosing spondylitis. The CDR3 coding sequence is TGTGCCAGCAGCTCACGACTAGTCTCCTACGAGCAGTACTTC. This encodes CASSSRLVSYEQYF.